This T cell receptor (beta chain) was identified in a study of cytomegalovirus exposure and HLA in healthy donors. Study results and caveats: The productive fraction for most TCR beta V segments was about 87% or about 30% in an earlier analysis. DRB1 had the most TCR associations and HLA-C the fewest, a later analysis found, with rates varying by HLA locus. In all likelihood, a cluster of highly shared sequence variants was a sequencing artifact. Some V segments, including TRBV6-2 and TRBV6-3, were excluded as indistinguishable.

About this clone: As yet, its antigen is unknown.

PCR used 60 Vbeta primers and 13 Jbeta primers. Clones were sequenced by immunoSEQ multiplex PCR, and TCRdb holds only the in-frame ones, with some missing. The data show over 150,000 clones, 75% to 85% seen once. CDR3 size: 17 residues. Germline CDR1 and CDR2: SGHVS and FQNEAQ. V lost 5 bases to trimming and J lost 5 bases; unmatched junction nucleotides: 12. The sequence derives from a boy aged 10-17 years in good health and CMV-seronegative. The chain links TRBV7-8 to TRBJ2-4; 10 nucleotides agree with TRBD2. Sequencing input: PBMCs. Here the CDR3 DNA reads TGTGCCAGCAGCCCACTGGCAGCGGGAGGGCCGGAAAACATTCAGTACTTC. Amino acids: CASSPLAAGGPENIQYF.